This TCR beta chain comes out of a study of Graves' ophthalmopathy and Graves' hyperthyroidism. In its sample, this clonotype was seen many times. Amplified material comprised TCR beta CDR3 regions derived from RNA transcripts. In the first round, RT-PCR was carried out with HTBI primers, and a multiplex PCR formed the second round. Each CDR3 protein gets one entry after TCRdb re-called the multiplex PCR reads with MiXCR. The sample includes some 410,000 distinct CDR3 sequences, roughly 20% of them seen just once. The CDR3 is 15 residues long. Trimming took 2 bases from V and 5 from J, leaving 16 bases between them. Germline V gene lookup returns CDR1 SGHKS and CDR2 YYEKEE (reference sequence).

The sequence was obtained from a woman between 18 and 29 years old with stable Graves' hyperthyroidism. The sequenced material came from peripheral blood. The chain carries TRBV5-5 and TRBJ2-5, with D maybe TRBD1 (5 bases). CDR3: CASSFQQVVQETQYF. Here the CDR3 DNA reads TGTGCCAGCAGCTTCCAACAGGTGGTCCAGGAGACCCAGTACTTC. The variable domain in full, completed from reference TRBV5-5 and TRBJ2-5, reads DAGVTQSPTHLIKTRGQQVTLRCSPISGHKSVSWYQQVLGQGPQFIFQYYEKEERGRGNFPDRFSARQFPNYSSELNVNALLLGDSALYLCASSFQQVVQETQYFGPGTRLLVL.